The 19 T cell receptor beta chains below were found in one sample sequenced in a study of blood T cell repertoires in COVID-19. Sequencing used immunoSEQ multiplex PCR; TCRdb keeps in-frame clones, though not all of them. The table lists about 250,000 clones, almost 90% of them singletons. Input material: peripheral blood. Receptors originate from a woman in her sixties with COVID-19, enrolled during active disease.

The chain carries TRBV9 and TRBJ2-3; weak D call: TRBD2 (6 bases). The V gene's germline CDR1 is SGDLS and CDR2 YYNGEE. Trimming stripped 6 bases from V and 0 bases from J, with 14 bases between. This CDR3 region has 15 residues. In DNA form, the CDR3 reads TGTGCCAGCACCTTTTGGGGGGAGAGCACAGATACGCAGTATTTT. This translates into CASTFWGESTDTQYF.

V usage is TRBV7-8 and J usage is TRBJ2-1; TRBD1 is a possible D gene (5 bases). The V end was cut by 1 base, the J end by 1 base, with 14 bases between. Germline V CDR1 and CDR2: SGHVS, FQNEAQ. The CDR3 is made up of 17 amino acids. In DNA, the CDR3 is TGTGCCAGCAGCTTAGGGTTGAAAGGGGTTTCCTACAATGAGCAGTTCTTC. Its protein is CASSLGLKGVSYNEQFF.

The V and J genes are TRBV7-2 and TRBJ2-3; 8 bases line up with TRBD1. Germline CDR1 SGHTA, CDR2 FQGNSA. Germline trimming cut 1 base from V and 7 bases from J; bases unmatched to any gene: 10. CDR3 length equals 16 residues. The DNA of the CDR3 is TGTGCCAGCAGCTTAGTAGGGCAGCAGGGGGCCAATACGCAGTATTTT. Its translation is CASSLVGQQGANTQYF.

The chain joins TRBV29-1 to TRBJ2-7, with TRBD2 matching 13 bases. The germline gives CDR1 SQVTM, CDR2 ANQGSEA. The V gene end was trimmed by 5 bases and the J gene end by 5 bases; junction bases not matched to a gene: 3. The CDR3 consists of 13 residues. CDR3 amino acids: CSVKGLAGNEQYF. The CDR3 coding sequence is TGCAGCGTTAAGGGACTAGCGGGGAACGAGCAGTACTTC.

Only one count was recorded for this clone. V is TRBV7-9 and J is TRBJ1-5; 7 bases are shared with TRBD1. The CDR3 runs 16 residues. The germline CDR1 and CDR2 sequences are SEHNR and FQNEAQ (reference sequence). The junction had 8 bases not matched to a gene; V was cut back by 1 base and J by 5 bases. In nucleotides, the CDR3 is TGTGCCAGCAGCTTAGAGGGACAGCTGTTTTATCAGCCCCAGCATTTT. As protein: CASSLEGQLFYQPQHF.

This clone was counted once. V usage is TRBV18 and J usage is TRBJ2-1, with TRBD2 matching 9 bases. The CDR3 runs to 16 residues. Germline CDR1 KGHSH, CDR2 LQKENI. Trimming at V came to 3 bases and at J to 9 bases, leaving 12 bases not matched to a gene. CDR3 amino acids: CASSPESLTSGGEQFF. CDR3 coding DNA: TGTGCCAGCTCACCGGAGAGTTTGACTAGCGGTGGTGAGCAGTTCTTC.

V is TRBV3-1 (or the pseudogene TRBV3-2) and J is TRBJ1-6, with a weak D call TRBD1 (5 bases). Looked up from germline, CDR1 is LGHDT and CDR2 is YNNKEL (reference sequence). The CDR3 totals 16 residues. With 0 bases removed from V and 5 bases from J, the gap between germline ends came to 11 bases. CDR3 sequence (DNA): TGTGCCAGCAGCCAAGATGGGGCAGCCAATAATTCACCCCTCCACTTT. Its protein is CASSQDGAANNSPLHF.

The rearrangement links TRBV7-9 to TRBJ2-3; 11 bases are a match to TRBD2. The CDR3 totals 20 residues. V trimming: 5 bases; J trimming: 3 bases; junction bases outside the gene matches: 19. The germline gives CDR1 SEHNR, CDR2 FQNEAQ (reference sequence). In nucleotides, the CDR3 is TGTGCCAGCAGCGGGGGGCCTGACACTAGCGGGGGAGAATGGACAGATACGCAGTATTTT. Its translation: CASSGGPDTSGGEWTDTQYF.

The J gene is TRBJ1-1, the V gene TRBV13, with D hard to call. This CDR3 has 15 residues. Trimming took off 2 bases at V and 0 bases at J, with 10 bases between the two ends. Germline V lookup: CDR1 PRHDT, CDR2 FYEKMQ (reference sequence). DNA of the CDR3: TGTGCCAGCAGCTTATCAGGCCAGCTGAACACTGAAGCTTTCTTT. Translating gives CASSLSGQLNTEAFF.

The V call is TRBV18, the J call TRBJ2-7, with 9 nucleotides matching TRBD2. This CDR3 is 15 amino acids long. Germline lookup yields CDR1 KGHSH and CDR2 LQKENI. Trimming removed 6 bases from V and 0 bases from J; junction bases left unmatched: 6. Here the CDR3 DNA reads TGTGCCAGCTCGCCCACTAGCGGGTCCTCCTACGAGCAGTACTTC. Translation gives CASSPTSGSSYEQYF.

A word on this clone: One junction end does not reproduce the germline sequence, and a read error may be involved. This chain uses TRBV7-7 with TRBJ2-1; 9 positions match TRBD2. Germline CDR1 is SSHAT and CDR2 is FNYEAQ (reference sequence). This CDR3 is built from 17 residues. CDR3 sequence (DNA): TGTGCTAGCAGCTTTTCTAGCGGGATTTCCTCCTACAATGAGCAGTTCTTC. Protein: CASSFSSGISSYNEQFF.

The genes are TRBV18 and TRBJ1-1, with 7 bases lining up with TRBD1. The germline CDR1 and CDR2 sequences are KGHSH and LQKENI. V gave up 4 bases and J gave up 4 bases; unmatched junction bases: 9. The CDR3 consists of 15 residues. The CDR3 sequence is CASSRPTGRATEAFF. In DNA, the CDR3 is TGTGCCAGCTCACGACCGACAGGGCGGGCCACTGAAGCTTTCTTT.

This chain connects TRBV18 to TRBJ1-3, with D perhaps matching TRBD1 (6 bases). The V end was cut by 5 bases, the J end by 0 bases, with 14 bases between. CDR3 length equals 16 residues. The germline V gene encodes CDR1 KGHSH and CDR2 LQKENI. The CDR3 loop is CASSSKTGNSGNTIYF. The DNA of the CDR3 is TGTGCCAGCTCATCAAAGACAGGCAACTCTGGAAACACCATATATTTT.

The chain joins TRBV2 to TRBJ2-7; the D is unclear. Trimming took off 2 bases at V and 4 bases at J, with 3 bases between the two ends. The CDR3 is 11 amino acids. The germline CDR1 and CDR2 sequences are SNHLY and FYNNEI. The DNA of the CDR3 is TGTGCCAGCAGTGAATTATACGAGCAGTACTTC. It specifies CASSELYEQYF.

Turning to this clone: One end of the junction does not line up with germline, which may come from a read error. The same CDR3 also results from other DNA sequences found in this sample. V and J are TRBV5-1 and TRBJ2-7; 10 bases map to TRBD1. Germline CDR1 and CDR2: SGHRS and YFSETQ. This CDR3 spans 14 amino acids. The CDR3 nucleotides are TGCGCCAGCAGTTTGGACAGGGGGAACTACGAGCAGTACTTC. This gives the protein CASSLDRGNYEQYF. Using reference TRBV5-1 and TRBJ2-7 for the parts outside the CDR3, the full variable domain is KAGVTQTPRYLIKTRGQQVTLSCSPISGHRSVSWYQQTPGQGLQFLFEYFSETQRNKGNFPGRFSGRQFSNSRSEMNVSTLELGDSALYLCASSLDRGNYEQYFGPGTRLTVT.

This clone was counted a single time. The chain uses TRBV5-1 and TRBJ1-4; a weak D match, TRBD1 (5 bases). CDR3 length equals 15 residues. Trimming took 4 bases from V and 8 from J, leaving 18 bases between them. CDR1 SGHRS and CDR2 YFSETQ come from the germline V gene. CDR3 DNA: TGCGCCAGCAGCCCCCCGACAGAGGCCGGGGAAAAACTGTTTTTT. As protein: CASSPPTEAGEKLFF.

The V and J genes are TRBV19 and TRBJ1-2; TRBD1 might be the D (5 bases). The CDR3 loop spans 15 amino acids. V shed 7 bases and J shed 6 bases, with 21 bases lying between them. The germline V gene has CDR1 LNHDA and CDR2 SQIVND (reference sequence). The CDR3 nucleotides read TGTGCCAGTACGATCCTAGGGGTAAGCGGGGATGGCTACACCTTC. Translation: CASTILGVSGDGYTF.

This clone appeared a single time. The gene calls are TRBV3-1 (or the pseudogene TRBV3-2) and TRBJ1-6; 10 nucleotides match TRBD1. V trimming: 5 bases; J trimming: 10 bases; junction bases outside the gene matches: 8. The CDR3 runs to 15 residues. CDR1 and CDR2 (germline): LGHDT, YNNKEL (reference sequence). The CDR3 reads CASSRGTGVRSPLHF. For the CDR3, the DNA is TGTGCCAGCAGCAGAGGGACAGGGGTGAGGTCACCCCTCCACTTT.

This rearrangement joins TRBV28 to TRBJ1-4, with 7 bases identical to TRBD1. The CDR3 spans 16 residues. The V gene end was trimmed by 4 bases and the J gene end by 5 bases; junction bases not matched to a gene: 10. Germline V CDR1 and CDR2: MDHEN, SYDVKM. In DNA, the CDR3 is TGTGCCAGCAGTTCCCTAACGGGACAGCTAAATGAAAAACTGTTTTTT. This sequence encodes CASSSLTGQLNEKLFF.